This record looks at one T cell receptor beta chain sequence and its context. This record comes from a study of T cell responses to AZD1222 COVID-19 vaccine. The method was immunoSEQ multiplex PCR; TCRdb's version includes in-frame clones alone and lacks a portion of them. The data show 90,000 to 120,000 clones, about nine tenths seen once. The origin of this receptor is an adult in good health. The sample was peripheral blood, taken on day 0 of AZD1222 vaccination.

The CDR3 is CATSEPGDTDTQYF. CDR3 coding DNA: TGTGCCACCAGTGAACCAGGGGACACAGATACGCAGTATTTT. The chain links TRBV24-1 to TRBJ2-3; possibly TRBD1 for D (6 bases). The CDR3 length is 14 residues. In germline, CDR1 is KGHDR, CDR2 SFDVKD. The V end lost 4 bases, the J end lost 2 bases, and 9 bases lay between the germline ends.